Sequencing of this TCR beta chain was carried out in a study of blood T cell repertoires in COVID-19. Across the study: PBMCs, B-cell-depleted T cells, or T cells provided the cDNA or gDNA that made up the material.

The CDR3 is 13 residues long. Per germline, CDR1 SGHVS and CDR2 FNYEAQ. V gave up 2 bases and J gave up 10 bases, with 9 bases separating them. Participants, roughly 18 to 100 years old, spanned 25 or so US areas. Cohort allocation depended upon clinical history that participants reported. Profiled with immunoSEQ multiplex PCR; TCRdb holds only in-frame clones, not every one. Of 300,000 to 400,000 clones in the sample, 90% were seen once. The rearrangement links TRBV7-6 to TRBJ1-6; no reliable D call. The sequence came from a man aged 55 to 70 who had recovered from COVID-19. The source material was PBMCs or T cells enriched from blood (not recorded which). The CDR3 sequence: CASSLSRGSPLHF. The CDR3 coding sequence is TGTGCCAGCAGCTTATCTCGAGGGTCACCCCTCCACTTT.